Presented here are 19 T cell receptor beta chains from one specimen sequenced in a study of blood T cell repertoires in COVID-19. Assay used: immunoSEQ multiplex PCR; TCRdb lists only in-frame clones, some missing. There are approximately 220,000 clones in the sample; roughly 80% occur only once, and approximately 4.5% lies in the top ten. The sample consisted of peripheral blood. The receptors were sampled from a woman in her sixties or seventies with acute or convalescent COVID-19.

The chain uses TRBV5-6 and TRBJ2-1, with D perhaps TRBD1 (6 bases). The germline V and J ends were trimmed by 0 bases and 4 bases, with 11 bases remaining between them. CDR3 size: 15 residues. CDR1 is SGHDT and CDR2 is YYEEEE in the germline V gene. CDR3 nucleotides: TGTGCCAGCAGCTTGGAACAGGGCTTATACAATGAGCAGTTCTTC. It is translated as CASSLEQGLYNEQFF.

The chain has TRBV29-1 and TRBJ2-3; possibly TRBD1 for D (7 bases). Trimming took off 7 bases at V and 1 base at J, with 21 bases between the two ends. The CDR3 sequence is 16 residues long. Germline CDR1 and CDR2: SQVTM and ANQGSEA. CDR3 bases: TGCAGCGAAAGGTCGCAGGGGGACTTACGCACAGATACGCAGTATTTT. As protein: CSERSQGDLRTDTQYF.

This clone was observed a handful of times. The CDR3 reads CASSLRAGALLKEGTQYF. In nucleotides, the CDR3 is TGTGCCAGCAGTTTAAGGGCTGGAGCTTTATTGAAAGAGGGGACCCAGTACTTC. The chain couples TRBV28 to TRBJ2-5, with D perhaps TRBD2 (5 bases). This CDR3 is built from 18 residues. Germline V gene data show CDR1 as MDHEN and CDR2 as SYDVKM. With 2 bases removed from V and 7 bases from J, the gap between germline ends came to 26 bases.

V gene TRBV6-5 combines with J gene TRBJ1-1, with D possibly matching TRBD1 (6 bases). Germline CDR1 MNHEY, CDR2 SVGAGI. Deletions cut 1 base from V and 7 bases from J, with 13 bases between. The CDR3 runs 14 residues. In nucleotides, the CDR3 is TGTGCCAGCAGTTACTTGGGCGGGGGCGTTGAAGCTTTCTTT. Encoded protein: CASSYLGGGVEAFF.

This chain links TRBV19 with TRBJ1-6; unclear D gene. The CDR3 loop spans 13 amino acids. The germline V gene encodes CDR1 LNHDA and CDR2 SQIVND (reference sequence). The V end was cut by 7 bases, the J end by 9 bases, with 13 bases between. CDR3 sequence reads: CASNTERGSPLHF. CDR3 sequence (DNA): TGTGCCAGTAATACAGAAAGAGGTTCACCCCTCCACTTT. The full variable domain, with the rest looked up from reference TRBV19 and TRBJ1-6, is DGGITQSPKYLFRKEGQNVTLSCEQNLNHDAMYWYRQDPGQGLRLIYYSQIVNDFQKGDIAEGYSVSREKKESFPLTVTSAQKNPTAFYLCASNTERGSPLHFGNGTRLTVT.

The chain joins TRBV3-1 (or the pseudogene TRBV3-2) to TRBJ1-2; 9 nucleotides match TRBD1. This CDR3 has 17 residues. Per the germline V gene, CDR1 is LGHDT and CDR2 is YNNKEL (reference sequence). V was pared by 0 bases and J by 8 bases, with 13 bases of the junction left unmatched. The CDR3 is CASSQDPGTWTGDGYTF. The DNA for the CDR3 is TGTGCCAGCAGCCAAGATCCAGGAACCTGGACAGGGGACGGCTACACCTTC.

The chain couples TRBV2 to TRBJ2-7; 7 positions match TRBD1. This CDR3 comprises 15 residues. J was trimmed by 6 bases and V by 2 bases; bases with no gene match: 10. CDR1 is SNHLY, CDR2 FYNNEI, per germline. CDR3 sequence (DNA): TGTGCCAGCAGTGAACGCGTAACAGGACAGGCCGAGCAGTACTTC. Protein: CASSERVTGQAEQYF.

Turning to this clone: At one end, the junction sequence differs from germline, possibly due to a read error. The rearrangement links TRBV18 to TRBJ1-1, with 10 bases aligning to TRBD1. Germline loops: CDR1 KGHSH, CDR2 LQKENI. This CDR3 has 15 amino acids. CDR3 in DNA: TGTGCCAACTCATCCGGGACAGGGGCCGCCGGGGAAGCTTTCTTT. This codes for CANSSGTGAAGEAFF. Filled out from reference TRBV18 and TRBJ1-1, the complete variable domain reads NAGVMQNPRHLVRRRGQEARLRCSPMKGHSHVYWYRQLPEEGLKFMVYLQKENIIDESGMPKERFSAEFPKEGPSILRIQQVVRGDSAAYFCANSSGTGAAGEAFFGQGTRLTVV.

The chain employs TRBV12-3 or TRBV12-4 and TRBJ2-7; a weak D match, TRBD2 (6 bases). This CDR3 contains 12 residues. Trimming took 6 bases from V and 6 from J, leaving 12 bases between them. CDR3 sequence: CASSLTRGEQYF. In nucleotides, the CDR3 is TGTGCCAGCAGCCTGACGCGGGGCGAGCAGTACTTC.

The chain couples TRBV5-4 to TRBJ2-7; perhaps TRBD2 as D (6 bases). V was clipped by 3 bases and J by 2 bases, with 15 bases between them. In germline, CDR1 is SGHNT, CDR2 YYREEE (reference sequence). The CDR3 has 15 residues. The CDR3 DNA is TGTGCCAGCAGCTCCCAGGCGGAGGGACCCTACGAGCAGTACTTC. Protein: CASSSQAEGPYEQYF. The variable domain in full, with the rest retrieved from reference TRBV5-4 and TRBJ2-7, is ETGVTQSPTHLIKTRGQQVTLRCSSQSGHNTVSWYQQALGQGPQFIFQYYREEENGRGNFPPRFSGLQFPNYSSELNVNALELDDSALYLCASSSQAEGPYEQYFGPGTRLTVT.

This clone was detected only once. This rearrangement joins TRBV6-5 to TRBJ1-5; 7 bases fit TRBD1. The V gene end was trimmed by 4 bases and the J gene end by 7 bases; junction bases not matched to a gene: 10. Germline CDR1 and CDR2: MNHEY and SVGAGI. This CDR3 spans 15 amino acids. CDR3 protein: CASSSRQGGSQPQHF. CDR3 nucleotide sequence: TGTGCCAGCAGTTCCCGACAGGGTGGGAGCCAGCCCCAGCATTTT.

The chain employs TRBV27 and TRBJ1-6, with D possibly being TRBD1 (6 bases). V lost 5 bases and J lost 6, with 23 bases in between. Looked up from germline, CDR1 is MNHEY and CDR2 is SMNVEV (reference sequence). CDR3 size: 18 residues. The CDR3 DNA reads as TGTGCCAGCAGTCCCCGCCCCTCGACAGGACAAGCTAATTCACCCCTCCACTTT. Its protein product is CASSPRPSTGQANSPLHF.

This CDR3 is CASSLTGISGEKLFF. CDR3 nucleotides: TGTGCCAGCAGTCTGACAGGGATCAGTGGTGAAAAACTGTTTTTT. The chain uses TRBV7-6 and TRBJ1-4; 7 positions match TRBD1. This CDR3 spans 15 amino acids. V lost 6 bases, J lost 7 bases, and 11 bases stayed unmatched. CDR1 is SGHVS and CDR2 is FNYEAQ in the germline V gene.

J is TRBJ1-5 and V is TRBV7-8; D ambiguous. The CDR3 is 17 residues long. Trimming cost V 1 base and J 2 bases, with 15 bases left between them. Germline V CDR1 and CDR2: SGHVS, FQNEAQ. In nucleotides, the CDR3 is TGTGCCAGCAGCTTAGGGTCACTTGCTATCCGCAATCAGCCCCAGCATTTT. This sequence encodes CASSLGSLAIRNQPQHF.

The chain is built from TRBV5-4 and TRBJ2-5, with TRBD1 as a possible D gene (5 bases). Trimming took off 1 base at V and 4 bases at J, with 17 bases between the two ends. Germline CDR1 reads SGHNT; CDR2 reads YYREEE (reference sequence). This CDR3 region has 16 residues. The CDR3 nucleotides are TGTGCCAGCAGCTTGTCTCGGCCAGGGCAGGGAGAGACCCAGTACTTC. This encodes CASSLSRPGQGETQYF. Complete variable domain (other parts from reference TRBV5-4 and TRBJ2-5): ETGVTQSPTHLIKTRGQQVTLRCSSQSGHNTVSWYQQALGQGPQFIFQYYREEENGRGNFPPRFSGLQFPNYSSELNVNALELDDSALYLCASSLSRPGQGETQYFGPGTRLLVL.

The chain recombines TRBV9 with TRBJ2-1; TRBD2 agrees at 7 bases. The V and J ends lost 0 bases and 6 bases, in that order; junction bases with no gene match: 9. CDR3 length: 16 residues. The germline V gene has CDR1 SGDLS and CDR2 YYNGEE. The CDR3 reads CASSVDYGGTGNEQFF. The CDR3 DNA follows: TGTGCCAGCAGCGTAGATTACGGGGGGACGGGCAATGAGCAGTTCTTC.

V usage is TRBV7-9 and J usage is TRBJ2-5; a possible D gene is TRBD2 (6 bases). The CDR3 loop spans 14 amino acids. V was cut by 4 bases and J by 1 base, with 10 bases left in between. Germline V gene lookup returns CDR1 SEHNR and CDR2 FQNEAQ (reference sequence). The CDR3 is CASSWDWIQETQYF. DNA for the CDR3: TGTGCCAGCAGCTGGGACTGGATCCAAGAGACCCAGTACTTC. The whole variable domain, filled in from reference TRBV7-9 and TRBJ2-5, reads DTGVSQNPRHKITKRGQNVTFRCDPISEHNRLYWYRQTLGQGPEFLTYFQNEAQLEKSRLLSDRFSAERPKGSFSTLEIQRTEQGDSAMYLCASSWDWIQETQYFGPGTRLLVL.

V gene TRBV5-1 combines with J gene TRBJ2-5, with 9 nucleotides matching TRBD2. The V and J ends lost 0 bases and 0 bases, in that order; junction bases with no gene match: 9. This CDR3 comprises 18 residues. Germline lookup yields CDR1 SGHRS and CDR2 YFSETQ. CDR3 in amino acids: CASSLGWLAGMDQETQYF. The CDR3 region has the DNA TGCGCCAGCAGCTTGGGTTGGCTAGCGGGGATGGACCAAGAGACCCAGTACTTC.

The chain couples TRBV4-2 to TRBJ1-1; 8 nucleotides align to TRBD1. This CDR3 has 13 residues. The V and J ends lost 7 bases and 6 bases, in that order; junction bases with no gene match: 7. The germline CDR1 and CDR2 sequences are LGHNA and YNFKEQ. The CDR3 loop reads CASNLQGGPEAFF. CDR3 DNA sequence: TGTGCCAGCAACCTACAGGGGGGCCCTGAAGCTTTCTTT.